These T cell receptor beta chains were read from a single sample in a study of cytotoxic CD8 clonotypes in ibrutinib-treated CLL. Assay used: immunoSEQ multiplex PCR; TCRdb lists only in-frame clones, some missing. The sample records around 42,000 clones, over 60% being singletons. The starting material was PBMCs, obtained after 24 months of ibrutinib treatment. Every receptor here comes from a human donor with chronic lymphocytic leukemia. CDR3s include the opening cysteine and the closing phenylalanine or tryptophan. D genes are given only for firm matches. Expanded clones are given a class, and other clones once, few, many or no size at all.

NA,TRBJ2-6,NA,TRBV28,CASHPGTPTFRANVLTF,TGTGCCAGCCACCCAGGGACACCCACCTTTAGGGCCAACGTCCTGACTTTC
NA,TRBJ2-5,few,TRBV29-1,CSSLGMETQYF,TGCAGCTCCCTGGGGATGGAGACCCAGTACTTC
NA,TRBJ1-6,NA,TRBV14,CASSQGSSMGGKYNSPLHF,TGTGCCAGCAGCCAAGGAAGTAGTATGGGGGGGAAATATAATTCACCCCTCCACTTT
NA,TRBJ2-2,NA,TRBV16,CASSQSASSGELFF,TGTGCCAGCAGCCAATCGGCTAGCTCCGGGGAGCTGTTTTTT
TRBD1,TRBJ1-5,once,TRBV5-6,CASSSRQGIVNQPQHF,TGTGCCAGCAGCTCCCGACAGGGGATAGTTAATCAGCCCCAGCATTTT
TRBD2,TRBJ2-4,once,TRBV5-4,CASSLGLAGGRSAKNIQYF,TGTGCCAGCAGCTTGGGACTAGCGGGGGGGCGGTCAGCCAAAAACATTCAGTACTTC
TRBD1,TRBJ2-5,many,TRBV19,CASSSTGEETQYF,TGTGCCAGTAGTTCGACAGGGGAGGAGACCCAGTACTTC
NA,TRBJ2-2,few,TRBV18,CASSPLSPNTGELFF,TGTGCCAGCTCACCGCTCTCTCCGAACACCGGGGAGCTGTTTTTT
TRBD1,TRBJ2-5,NA,TRBV18,CASSLLGGQGLETQYF,TGTGCCAGCTCACTATTGGGAGGACAGGGACTAGAGACCCAGTACTTC
NA,TRBJ1-5,medium-sized,TRBV6-6,CASRPRGGDQPQHF,TGTGCCAGCAGGCCACGGGGAGGGGATCAGCCCCAGCATTTT
TRBD1,TRBJ1-2,NA,TRBV19,CASSTITGVYGYTF,TGTGCCAGTAGTACCATTACAGGGGTGTATGGCTACACCTTC
TRBD1,TRBJ1-4,few,TRBV2,CASSRDRGNEKLFF,TGTGCCAGCAGCAGGGACAGGGGGAATGAAAAACTGTTTTTT
NA,TRBJ2-3,NA,TRBV27,CASSLGVDTDTQYF,TGTGCCAGCAGTTTAGGAGTCGACACAGATACGCAGTATTTT
NA,TRBJ1-4,few,TRBV28,CASSPTTGRNEKLFF,TGTGCCAGCAGCCCGACGACGGGACGGAATGAAAAACTGTTTTTT
NA,TRBJ2-5,NA,TRBV5-1,CASSPGTGETQYF,TGCGCCAGCAGCCCAGGGACCGGAGAGACCCAGTACTTC
NA,TRBJ1-2,few,TRBV2,CASSEAPMGYTF,TGTGCCAGCAGTGAAGCGCCCATGGGCTACACCTTC
NA,TRBJ1-3,NA,TRBV5-8,CASRGPTGNTIYF,TGTGCCAGCAGGGGCCCAACTGGAAACACCATATATTTT
NA,TRBJ2-1,NA,TRBV9,CASSLNGGQFNEQFF,TGTGCCAGCAGCTTAAACGGGGGCCAGTTCAATGAGCAGTTCTTC